The 16 T cell receptor beta chains in this list originate from one sample, sequenced in a study of T cells in Graves' hyperthyroidism and ophthalmopathy. TCR beta CDR3 sequences were amplified from RNA transcripts. The HTBI set primed first-round TCR CDR3 RT-PCR. A single record per CDR3 protein comes from TCRdb applying MiXCR to the multiplex PCR reads. The sample includes some 300,000 distinct CDR3 sequences, 10% to 15% seen only once; the top ten take almost 8%. What was sequenced was blood. These receptors were collected from a woman aged 25-40 years with Graves' hyperthyroidism that later progressed to Graves' ophthalmopathy.

This clonotype was counted ten times or more. The chain has TRBV12-3 or TRBV12-4 and TRBJ2-7; weak D call: TRBD2 (6 bases). V lost 8 bases and J lost 4, with 12 bases in between. The CDR3 sequence is 12 residues long. CDR3 sequence: CASGPGRYEQYF. As DNA, the CDR3 is TGTGCCAGCGGGCCGGGGAGGTACGAGCAGTACTTC.

This clonotype was detected only a few times. V and J are TRBV29-1 and TRBJ2-1; D is possibly TRBD1 (5 bases). Germline loops: CDR1 SQVTM, CDR2 ANQGSEA. The CDR3 loop spans 16 amino acids. V shed 3 bases and J shed 4 bases, with 19 bases lying between them. This chain's CDR3 is CSVDISQGLGYNEQFF. CDR3 coding DNA: TGCAGCGTTGACATTTCCCAGGGCCTCGGGTACAATGAGCAGTTCTTC.

This clonotype was found a few times. Its ends do not fully match the called genes, so a read error is possible. The V and J genes are TRBV19 and TRBJ2-1, with TRBD1 matching over 8 bases. CDR1 LNHDA and CDR2 SQIVND come from the germline V gene (reference sequence). The CDR3 has 15 amino acids. CDR3 sequence (DNA): TGTGCTAGTACGATATCAGGGGGCCCAGACAATGAGCAGTTCTTC. Amino acids: CASTISGGPDNEQFF.

The count of this clonotype is one. V is TRBV5-1 and J is TRBJ1-1; D might be TRBD1 (6 bases). The germline V and J ends were trimmed by 0 bases and 3 bases, with 12 bases remaining between them. The CDR3 length is 15 residues. CDR1 SGHRS and CDR2 YFSETQ come from the germline V gene. CDR3 sequence reads: CASSLEGEGYTEAFF. The DNA of the CDR3 is TGCGCCAGCAGCTTGGAGGGGGAAGGTTACACTGAAGCTTTCTTT.

This clonotype was found many times. J is TRBJ2-7 and V is TRBV29-1, with TRBD2 matching over 10 bases. The V gene's germline CDR1 is SQVTM and CDR2 ANQGSEA. This CDR3 has 16 amino acids. The junction had 9 bases not matched to a gene; V was cut back by 1 base and J by 3 bases. CDR3 DNA sequence: TGCAGCGTTGAAGGGGGGCCTAGCGGGAGCGTCTACGAGCAGTACTTC. It specifies CSVEGGPSGSVYEQYF.

This clonotype was picked up a small number of times. This chain links TRBV6-1 with TRBJ1-6; 7 positions match TRBD1. The CDR3 has 13 amino acids. The V segment lost 11 bases and the J segment 6 bases; nucleotides outside the gene matches: 7. Germline CDR1 MNHNS, CDR2 SASEGT. For the CDR3, the DNA is TGTGCCGGAACCGGGACAGTTAATTCACCCCTCCACTTT. Translated: CAGTGTVNSPLHF.

This clonotype was found many times. The chain combines TRBV5-1 with TRBJ1-6, with D perhaps TRBD1 (6 bases). The CDR3 length is 15 residues. V dropped 4 bases and J dropped 7 bases, with 15 bases sitting between them. In germline, CDR1 is SGHRS, CDR2 YFSETQ. CDR3 protein: CASSQTTTGNSPLHF. CDR3 coding DNA: TGCGCCAGCAGCCAGACCACAACAGGGAATTCACCCCTCCACTTT.

Remarks on this clonotype: A clone one base away is much larger, so this may be a read error. The rearrangement uses TRBV7-2 and TRBJ2-3, with 9 positions matching TRBD2. The germline V gene encodes CDR1 SGHTA and CDR2 FQGNSA. The trim removed 4 bases at V and 8 bases at J, leaving 19 bases unmatched. This CDR3 has 18 amino acids. The CDR3 bases are TGTGCCAGCAGCTCACTGGGTGGTAGCGGGAGCATCAAAGCTACGCAGTATTTT. It translates to CASSSLGGSGSIKATQYF.

This clonotype was seen many times. The V gene is TRBV30, the J gene TRBJ1-2, with D uncertain. Trimming left V 5 bases short and J 6 bases short, with 28 bases between. The CDR3 is made up of 17 amino acids. In germline, CDR1 is GTSNPN, CDR2 SVGIG (reference sequence). CDR3 protein: CAWEDPSDGAAIDGYTF. CDR3 coding DNA: TGTGCCTGGGAGGATCCAAGTGACGGAGCCGCGATTGATGGCTACACCTTC.

This clonotype was recorded at least ten times. The V and J genes are TRBV6-2 or TRBV6-3 and TRBJ2-1; TRBD2 agrees at 13 bases. The CDR3 runs to 18 residues. V trimming: 0 bases; J trimming: 8 bases; junction bases outside the gene matches: 10. Germline CDR1 is MNHEY and CDR2 is SVGEGT. The CDR3 DNA is TGTGCCAGCAGTTACTCCCCCACTAGCGGGAGGGTGACGGATGAGCAGTTCTTC. Its translation: CASSYSPTSGRVTDEQFF.

In this sample, this clonotype turned up many times. The J gene is TRBJ2-7, the V gene TRBV6-5, with TRBD2 matching over 9 bases. CDR1 is MNHEY and CDR2 is SVGAGI in the germline V gene. Trimming removed 2 bases from V and 2 bases from J; junction bases left unmatched: 7. There are 16 residues in the CDR3. The CDR3 nucleotides read TGTGCCAGCAGTTACGGAGGCGGGAGGGGGGCCTACGAGCAGTACTTC. Its protein product is CASSYGGGRGAYEQYF.

This clonotype was seen a handful of times. The chain employs TRBV5-4 and TRBJ2-1, with D possibly called TRBD1 or TRBD2 (5 bases each). V dropped 0 bases and J dropped 4 bases, with 14 bases sitting between them. Germline lookup yields CDR1 SGHNT and CDR2 YYREEE (reference sequence). The CDR3 is made up of 16 amino acids. The CDR3 loop is CASSLEPGRGYNEQFF. In DNA, the CDR3 is TGTGCCAGCAGCTTGGAGCCAGGGCGAGGGTACAATGAGCAGTTCTTC.

A word on this clonotype: This may arise from a read error, as a much more abundant clone is one base away. The V and J genes are TRBV28 and TRBJ2-7; D is unclear. Germline loops: CDR1 MDHEN, CDR2 SYDVKM. Between the trimmed V and J ends, which lost 8 bases and 3 bases, there was a span of 8 bases. The CDR3 extends over 11 amino acids. The CDR3 DNA is TGTGCCAGCCGTGATTACTACGAGCAGTACTTC. This gives the protein CASRDYYEQYF.

This clonotype was seen repeatedly, ten times or more. The chain has TRBV13 and TRBJ1-2; no definite D call. Looked up from germline, CDR1 is PRHDT and CDR2 is FYEKMQ (reference sequence). The CDR3 extends over 13 amino acids. Trimming cost V 0 bases and J 7 bases, with 9 bases left between them. In DNA form, the CDR3 reads TGTGCCAGCAGCTTAGGAACGGCCCGTGGCTACACCTTC. Its translation is CASSLGTARGYTF. Filled out from reference TRBV13 and TRBJ1-2, the complete variable domain reads AAGVIQSPRHLIKEKRETATLKCYPIPRHDTVYWYQQGPGQDPQFLISFYEKMQSDKGSIPDRFSAQQFSDYHSELNMSSLELGDSALYFCASSLGTARGYTFGSGTRLTVV.

The chain carries TRBV6-1 and TRBJ2-4; TRBD2 matches 8 bases. Germline loops: CDR1 MNHNS, CDR2 SASEGT. The CDR3 is made up of 14 amino acids. Trimming at V came to 8 bases and at J to 0 bases, leaving 3 bases not matched to a gene. CDR3 bases: TGTGCCAGCGCGCGGGAGGTAGCCAAAAACATTCAGTACTTC. This encodes CASAREVAKNIQYF.

This clonotype was seen at least ten times. Written as DNA, the CDR3 is TGTGCCACCAGTGATTTGGCGGGAGGGCCTCAGGATACGCAGTATTTT. Encoded protein: CATSDLAGGPQDTQYF. The chain couples TRBV24-1 to TRBJ2-3, with 9 bases aligning to TRBD2. There are 16 residues in the CDR3. Germline V lookup: CDR1 KGHDR, CDR2 SFDVKD. Trimming cost V 0 bases and J 6 bases; bases outside gene matches: 6.